This T cell receptor (beta chain) was captured by sequencing in a study of cytotoxic CD8 clonotypes in ibrutinib-treated CLL (dated by TCRdb to the early 2020s). For the study in its entirety: The cohort included more than 14 treatment-naive and roughly ten relapsed/refractory patients; 17 to 18 were IGHV unmutated. Responses were partial in some 24 patients and complete in 2; after median around 65 months follow-up, some 14 stayed in remission and about twelve progressed. Samples at response were collected after a median of roughly twelve months of treatment, with a range of roughly 6 to 40 months. On average, each sample had 255,043 productive templates and approximately 89,000 productive rearrangements. Longitudinal samples were obtainable from about 30% of the roughly 90 participants in the trial. Cryopreserved peripheral blood mononuclear cells were collected before treatment, at response, and at either disease progression or sustained remission. Every sample from remission and from progressive disease was obtained while the patients were still on ibrutinib. Summary of the overall study and its limitations: An increase in clonality was observed at ibrutinib response, with clonality remaining stable during sustained remission and falling back toward baseline at progression. Public clonotypes were rare and either contracted or stayed stable during treatment, and the rise in clonality at ibrutinib response reflected the expansion of private clonotypes. At baseline, clonality was higher than in age-matched healthy donors and showed a strong correlation with circulating CD8+ T-cell counts. Sustained-remission and progressing patients did not have matched sampling times, and lymph node repertoires were not examined.

Reading the label with the study, this specimen's time point is: about a year on ibrutinib. For TCR beta library preparation, roughly 2.2 micrograms of genomic DNA were isolated from cryopreserved PBMCs. Longitudinal blood samples from CLL patients receiving ibrutinib monotherapy were subjected to high-throughput TCR beta sequencing. The patients took part in an open-label, single-center phase 2 trial of ibrutinib monotherapy. Its CDR3 holds 17 amino acids, cysteine through phenylalanine. Only the CDR3 part of the read is kept: 51 bases, read in frame from the first base. Taken from the germline V gene, the CDR1 and CDR2 loops are SGHTA and FQGNSA. Trimming leaves V shorter by 5 bases and J shorter by 4 bases, with the junction holding 11 bases beyond the gene matches. To note about this clone: Its antigen is not yet known. Per-base qualities were not stored, and no clone one base away is much larger.

The goal of deep resolution MiSeq sequencing was a depth between 1 in 1 million and 1 in 200,000 T cells, and coverage averaged 10x per clonotype. The immunoSEQ hsTCRB Kit was used to generate the TCR beta libraries. From the authors' description of their analysis: ImmunoSEQ Data Assistant and ImmunoSEQ Analyzer were used for data analysis, and V, D and J genes were assigned according to IMGT definitions. Clonality was computed as one minus normalized Shannon entropy of productive rearrangement frequencies, ranging from 0 to 1. Only overrepresented clonotypes making up at least 0.05% of the repertoire of each patient were included in the public clonotype analysis. Some twelve repertoires from age-matched healthy donors, obtained from immuneACCESS, served as clonality controls. TCRdb re-hosts the immuneACCESS table, in-frame sequences only. Its copies lack some clones; in the studies checked, an unresolved V gene accounts for under half of them, and the cause for the rest is not known. V, J and clone size were drawn from that table, and D and trimming were deduced from the DNA. The sample records about 160,000 clones, over 65% of which are singletons. The top ten hold roughly 2% of the sample.

The material sequenced was PBMCs, taken after 12 months of ibrutinib treatment. The chain is made from TRBV7-2 and TRBJ1-4; TRBD1 lines up with 9 middle nucleotides. The clonotype was recovered from a human donor with chronic lymphocytic leukemia. In nucleotides, the sequence is TGTGCCAGCAGCCCCAACCCCCCGGGACAGGGTAATGAAAAACTGTTTTTT. It encodes CASSPNPPGQGNEKLFF.